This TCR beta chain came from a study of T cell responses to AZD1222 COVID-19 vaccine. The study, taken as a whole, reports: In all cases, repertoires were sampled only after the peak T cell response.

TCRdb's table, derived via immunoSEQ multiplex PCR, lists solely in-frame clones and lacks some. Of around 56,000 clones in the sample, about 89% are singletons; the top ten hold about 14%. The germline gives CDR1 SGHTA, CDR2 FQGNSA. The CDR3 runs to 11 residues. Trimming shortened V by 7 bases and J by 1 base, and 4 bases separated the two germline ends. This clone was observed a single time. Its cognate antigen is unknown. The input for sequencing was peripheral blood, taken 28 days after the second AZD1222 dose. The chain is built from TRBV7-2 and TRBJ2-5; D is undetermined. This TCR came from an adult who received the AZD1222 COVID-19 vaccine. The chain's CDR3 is CASTLQETQYF. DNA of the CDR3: TGTGCCAGCACCCTCCAAGAGACCCAGTACTTC.